This is a list of T cell receptor beta chains from one sample in a study of T cell responses to AZD1222 COVID-19 vaccine. Assay: immunoSEQ multiplex PCR; the TCRdb copy retains only in-frame clones and omits some. The sample holds about 130,000 clones, 90% to 95% seen once. The sample here was peripheral blood, taken on day 0 of AZD1222 vaccination. These receptors originate from an adult in good health. Both conserved end residues are part of each CDR3. D genes are given only for firm matches. Some rows mark clone size as missing; the rest say once, few, many or name a class of expanded clone.

V gene	clone size	D gene	J gene	CDR3 protein	CDR3 DNA
TRBV5-1	NA	NA	TRBJ1-2	CASSTLGGATNYGYTF	TGCGCCAGCAGCACCCTCGGCGGGGCAACCAACTATGGCTACACCTTC
TRBV18	NA	NA	TRBJ1-5	CASSPGTEINQPQHF	TGTGCCAGCTCACCAGGGACGGAGATCAATCAGCCCCAGCATTTT
TRBV23-1	NA	TRBD1	TRBJ2-2	CASSPRGRTGELFF	TGCGCCAGCAGCCCCAGGGGGAGAACCGGGGAGCTGTTTTTT
TRBV27	NA	TRBD1	TRBJ1-4	CASRGGQRFNEKLFF	TGTGCCAGCAGGGGGGGACAGCGCTTTAATGAAAAACTGTTTTTT
TRBV7-3	NA	NA	TRBJ2-1	CASSLVPGSYNEQFF	TGTGCCAGCAGCTTAGTGCCGGGTTCCTACAATGAGCAGTTCTTC
TRBV10-1	NA	NA	TRBJ1-2	CASSESGTNYGYTF	TGCGCCAGCAGTGAGTCGGGGACTAACTATGGCTACACCTTC
TRBV5-6	NA	TRBD1	TRBJ1-5	CASSWAGGGNQPQHF	TGTGCCAGCAGCTGGGCAGGGGGGGGCAATCAGCCCCAGCATTTT
TRBV27	once	NA	TRBJ2-7	CASSLDYEQYF	TGTGCCAGCAGCTTAGACTACGAGCAGTACTTC
TRBV7-6	few	TRBD2	TRBJ2-7	CASSPRVTSGSYEQYF	TGTGCCAGCAGCCCAAGAGTCACTAGCGGCTCCTACGAGCAGTACTTC
TRBV9	NA	TRBD1	TRBJ2-7	CASSATAGTAIYEQYF	TGTGCCAGCAGCGCCACCGCCGGGACAGCCATTTACGAGCAGTACTTC
TRBV6-2/TRBV6-3	NA	TRBD1	TRBJ1-4	CASSYPDRGYEKLFF	TGTGCCAGCAGTTACCCCGACAGGGGGTATGAAAAACTGTTTTTT
TRBV18	NA	TRBD1	TRBJ1-1	CASSPDRDRGAFF	TGTGCCAGCTCACCAGACAGGGACCGGGGAGCTTTCTTT
TRBV6-5	NA	NA	TRBJ1-3	CASRLDGLAGNTIYF	TGTGCCAGCAGATTGGACGGTCTAGCAGGAAACACCATATATTTT
TRBV27	NA	NA	TRBJ1-4	CASSLAGATNEKLFF	TGTGCCAGCAGCCTCGCCGGAGCAACTAATGAAAAACTGTTTTTT
TRBV7-8	NA	NA	TRBJ1-1	CASSRERGMNTEAFF	TGTGCCAGCAGCCGCGAACGGGGGATGAACACTGAAGCTTTCTTT
TRBV19	few	TRBD1	TRBJ1-6	CASSTLTGGNSPLHF	TGTGCCAGTAGTACTTTGACAGGGGGTAATTCACCCCTCCACTTT
TRBV6-2/TRBV6-3	NA	TRBD2	TRBJ2-2	CASSSRYLAGGHTGELFF	TGTGCCAGCAGTTCCCGATATCTAGCGGGGGGTCACACCGGGGAGCTGTTTTTT
TRBV27	NA	NA	TRBJ2-7	CASSPTRAYEQYF	TGTGCCAGCAGTCCCACTAGAGCCTACGAGCAGTACTTC
TRBV7-2	NA	TRBD2	TRBJ2-1	CASRQTSGEYNEQFF	TGTGCCAGCAGACAAACTAGCGGGGAGTACAATGAGCAGTTCTTC
TRBV10-3	NA	NA	TRBJ1-2	CAITTTGVNYGYTF	TGTGCCATCACCACGACAGGCGTAAACTATGGCTACACCTTC
TRBV11-2	NA	TRBD1	TRBJ2-2	CASSPGGTGSGELFF	TGTGCCAGCAGCCCCGGAGGGACAGGGAGCGGGGAGCTGTTTTTT
TRBV14	NA	NA	TRBJ1-2	CASSRQSNYGYTF	TGTGCCAGCAGCCGACAGTCTAACTATGGCTACACCTTC
TRBV11-1	NA	NA	TRBJ2-2	CASSLVGGVPTGELFF	TGTGCCAGCAGCTTAGTGGGCGGGGTCCCAACCGGGGAGCTGTTTTTT
TRBV12-1	NA	NA	TRBJ2-2	CASSPGTRTGELFF	TGTGCCAGCAGCCCGGGGACAAGGACCGGGGAGCTGTTTTTT
TRBV2	NA	NA	TRBJ1-5	CASSSSPNQPQHF	TGTGCCAGCAGTTCGAGCCCCAATCAGCCCCAGCATTTT
TRBV7-3	NA	NA	TRBJ2-1	CASSRDESYNEQFF	TGTGCCAGCAGCAGAGATGAGTCCTACAATGAGCAGTTCTTC
TRBV5-4	NA	TRBD2	TRBJ2-3	CASSSLAGGTDTQYF	TGTGCCAGCAGCTCTTTAGCGGGGGGCACAGATACGCAGTATTTT
TRBV28	NA	NA	TRBJ1-1	CASSSASTEAFF	TGTGCCAGCAGCTCAGCCAGCACTGAAGCTTTCTTT
TRBV19	NA	TRBD1	TRBJ2-7	CASSVDRAYEQYF	TGTGCCAGTAGTGTGGACAGGGCCTACGAGCAGTACTTC
TRBV12-3/TRBV12-4	NA	NA	TRBJ1-1	CASRNRTAQAFF	TGTGCCAGCAGAAATAGGACAGCTCAAGCTTTCTTT
TRBV9	NA	NA	TRBJ2-2	CASSVGYRYANTGELFF	TGTGCCAGCAGCGTAGGTTACAGATACGCGAACACCGGGGAGCTGTTTTTT
TRBV5-1	once	NA	TRBJ1-1	CASSREPTANTEAFF	TGCGCCAGCAGCCGGGAACCGACGGCGAACACTGAAGCTTTCTTT